The 18 T cell receptor beta chains below come from one sample, sequenced in a study of identical twins. TCRdb analysed the 5' RACE reads with MiXCR anew, one entry per CDR3 protein. The sample lists 550,000 to 700,000 distinct CDR3 sequences, more than 9% occurring once. A further study also used this sample, focusing on yellow fever vaccine responses in identical twins.

The specimen was PBMCs. The receptor source for this set is a woman between 18 and 30 years old in good health.

V and J are TRBV5-4 and TRBJ2-3; D perhaps matches TRBD2 (5 bases). The V end was cut by 4 bases, the J end by 8 bases, with 20 bases between. Per germline, CDR1 SGHNT and CDR2 YYREEE (reference sequence). The CDR3 spans 15 residues. The CDR3 region is CASSPRTGNLVTQYF. CDR3 bases: TGTGCCAGCAGCCCACGGACTGGGAACCTAGTTACGCAGTATTTT.

There are a few counts of this clonotype. The gene calls are TRBV6-2 or TRBV6-3 and TRBJ2-7, with D perhaps TRBD2 (6 bases). The V gene lost 7 bases and the J gene lost 3 bases, with 13 bases spanning the gap. The CDR3 has 13 residues. Germline CDR1 and CDR2: MNHEY and SVGEGT. Here the CDR3 reads CASIEGLGYEQYF. The CDR3, as DNA: TGTGCCAGCATCGAGGGACTTGGCTACGAGCAGTACTTC.

The V and J genes are TRBV24-1 and TRBJ2-1, with D perhaps TRBD1 (5 bases). The CDR3 is made up of 16 amino acids. V dropped 5 bases and J dropped 0 bases, with 13 bases sitting between them. The germline CDR1 and CDR2 sequences are KGHDR and SFDVKD. The CDR3 DNA sequence: TGTGCCACCAGTGGGTCAGGGCGGACCTCCTACAATGAGCAGTTCTTC. It is translated as CATSGSGRTSYNEQFF.

The chain combines TRBV9 with TRBJ2-2; D remains ambiguous. Trimming shortened V by 0 bases and J by 1 base, and 7 bases separated the two germline ends. From germline, CDR1 is SGDLS and CDR2 YYNGEE. The CDR3 covers 15 residues. The CDR3: CASSVDPGNTGELFF. CDR3 nucleotide sequence: TGTGCCAGCAGCGTAGACCCGGGGAACACCGGGGAGCTGTTTTTT.

As DNA, the CDR3 is TGCGCCAGCAGCTCGGGACAGGGGTCCCTCTATGGCTACACCTTC. Translation: CASSSGQGSLYGYTF. The chain has TRBV5-1 and TRBJ1-2; TRBD1 agrees at 10 bases. This CDR3 comprises 15 residues. V was clipped by 3 bases and J by 4 bases; unmatched bases: 6. Germline CDR1 and CDR2: SGHRS and YFSETQ.

This clonotype was seen ten or more times. J is TRBJ2-3 and V is TRBV24-1; 8 bases map to TRBD2. Trimming at V came to 9 bases and at J to 4 bases, leaving 8 bases not matched to a gene. This CDR3 is 14 amino acids long. Per germline, CDR1 KGHDR and CDR2 SFDVKD. The CDR3 is CATPREAGADTQYF. The CDR3 coding sequence is TGTGCCACCCCGCGGGAGGCAGGGGCAGATACGCAGTATTTT.

This clonotype came up a few times. The V call is TRBV4-1, the J call TRBJ2-1, with D perhaps TRBD2 (5 bases). The CDR3 is 18 residues long. CDR1 is MGHRA, CDR2 YSYEKL, per germline. V dropped 4 bases and J dropped 6 bases, with 25 bases sitting between them. The CDR3 DNA reads TGCGCCAGCAGCCCCATAGGCTCTTTCAAGAGGGCGGGCAATGAGCAGTTCTTC. It yields the protein CASSPIGSFKRAGNEQFF.

This clonotype was picked up a small number of times. CDR3 in DNA: TGTGCCAGCAGCCCTCGGACAGGGGGCGGTTACTATGGCTACACCTTC. Protein product: CASSPRTGGGYYGYTF. The chain couples TRBV5-6 to TRBJ1-2, with 11 bases identical to TRBD1. The CDR3 has 16 residues. Per the germline V gene, CDR1 is SGHDT and CDR2 is YYEEEE. V gave up 4 bases and J gave up 3 bases; unmatched junction bases: 8.

The rearrangement uses TRBV7-9 and TRBJ2-2; D not resolved. CDR3 length: 13 residues. CDR1 is SEHNR and CDR2 is FQNEAQ in the germline V gene (reference sequence). The V gene lost 8 bases and the J gene lost 0 bases, with 7 bases spanning the gap. CDR3 DNA: TGTGCCAGCGTCTCCGCGAACACCGGGGAGCTGTTTTTT. Protein product: CASVSANTGELFF.

This sequence joins TRBV28 and TRBJ2-7; D unclear. Germline CDR1 is MDHEN and CDR2 is SYDVKM. Trimming took 2 bases from V and 3 from J, leaving 14 bases between them. This CDR3 is 15 amino acids long. CDR3: CASSLLSVEDYEQYF. DNA of the CDR3: TGTGCCAGCAGTTTACTTTCGGTTGAAGACTACGAGCAGTACTTC. Drawing the rest from reference TRBV28 and TRBJ2-7, the complete variable domain is DVKVTQSSRYLVKRTGEKVFLECVQDMDHENMFWYRQDPGLGLRLIYFSYDVKMKEKGDIPEGYSVSREKKERFSLILESASTNQTSMYLCASSLLSVEDYEQYFGPGTRLTVT.

The chain recombines TRBV7-9 with TRBJ2-1; 10 nucleotides line up with TRBD2. In germline, CDR1 is SEHNR, CDR2 FQNEAQ (reference sequence). The CDR3 sequence is 14 residues long. The V segment lost 7 bases and the J segment 9 bases; nucleotides outside the gene matches: 9. CDR3: CASKPSGGRGEQFF. DNA for the CDR3: TGTGCCAGCAAACCTAGCGGGGGCAGGGGTGAGCAGTTCTTC.

In its sample, this clonotype was seen many times. This sequence joins TRBV12-3 or TRBV12-4 and TRBJ2-2; D remains ambiguous. This CDR3 has 15 amino acids. Trimming pared 3 bases from V and 4 bases from J, leaving 12 bases between. The CDR3 DNA reads TGTGCCAGCAGTTTTCGTAGCCTAATCACCGGGGAGCTGTTTTTT. Translating it yields CASSFRSLITGELFF.

This chain connects TRBV2 to TRBJ2-1; D ambiguous. V lost 3 bases and J 0 bases, leaving 9 bases between the germline ends. The CDR3 covers 15 residues. CDR1 and CDR2 from the germline V gene are SNHLY and FYNNEI. The CDR3 reads CASSDGRFSYNEQFF. Written as DNA, the CDR3 is TGTGCCAGCAGTGACGGGCGGTTCTCCTACAATGAGCAGTTCTTC.

This clonotype has just a few counts. The chain combines TRBV6-2 or TRBV6-3 with TRBJ2-1, with 10 nucleotides matching TRBD2. The germline V gene has CDR1 MNHEY and CDR2 SVGEGT. Trimming removed 2 bases from V and 5 bases from J; junction bases left unmatched: 12. This CDR3 is built from 18 residues. This chain's CDR3 is CASSYLSPLAGDNNEQFF. In DNA, the CDR3 is TGTGCCAGCAGTTACCTTTCCCCCCTAGCGGGGGATAACAATGAGCAGTTCTTC.

This sequence joins TRBV7-9 and TRBJ1-5, with D possibly TRBD1 on 6 matching bases. Looked up from germline, CDR1 is SEHNR and CDR2 is FQNEAQ (reference sequence). There are 17 residues in the CDR3. Trimming cost V 1 base and J 3 bases, with 16 bases left between them. The CDR3 DNA sequence: TGTGCCAGCAGCTTAGGAGGGGCAGGGGATCCCAATCAGCCCCAGCATTTT. Amino acid sequence: CASSLGGAGDPNQPQHF.

This clonotype was detected a few times. V is TRBV3-1 and J is TRBJ2-1; possibly TRBD2 for D (5 bases). V was pared by 2 bases and J by 2 bases, with 13 bases between. This CDR3 has 16 residues. Germline assignment: CDR1 LGHDT and CDR2 YNNKEL (reference sequence). Here the CDR3 DNA reads TGTGCCAGCAGCCAAAGGCTGGGAGCAGCCTACAATGAGCAGTTCTTC. Its protein product is CASSQRLGAAYNEQFF.

This clonotype was detected many times. The J gene is TRBJ1-2, the V gene TRBV12-3 or TRBV12-4; TRBD1 is a possible D gene (6 bases). Deletions cut 6 bases from V and 0 bases from J, with 17 bases between. The CDR3 is 16 amino acids. In nucleotides, the CDR3 is TGTGCCAGCAGCGACCGAACAGGGATTGCTAACTATGGCTACACCTTC. Its translation: CASSDRTGIANYGYTF.

This clonotype appeared a few times. The chain joins TRBV7-9 to TRBJ1-1; D unclear. Germline CDR1 and CDR2: SEHNR and FQNEAQ (reference sequence). The ends were cut back, 5 bases at V and 3 bases at J, with 10 bases in the middle. CDR3 length: 13 amino acids. CDR3 bases: TGTGCCAGCAGCCCCCCTCCGGACACTGAAGCTTTCTTT. Its translation: CASSPPPDTEAFF.